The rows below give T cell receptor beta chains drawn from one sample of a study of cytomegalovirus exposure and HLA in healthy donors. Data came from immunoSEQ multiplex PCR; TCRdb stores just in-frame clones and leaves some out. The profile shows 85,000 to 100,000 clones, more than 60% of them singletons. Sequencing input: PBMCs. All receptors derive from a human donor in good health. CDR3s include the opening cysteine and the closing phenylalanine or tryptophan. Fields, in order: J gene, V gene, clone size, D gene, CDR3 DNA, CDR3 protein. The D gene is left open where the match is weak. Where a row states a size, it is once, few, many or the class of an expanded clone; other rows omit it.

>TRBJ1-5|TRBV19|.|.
TGTGCCAGTAGTATTCAGGGTAGCAATCAGCCCCAGCATTTT
CASSIQGSNQPQHF
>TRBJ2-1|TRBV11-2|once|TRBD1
TGTGCCAGCACCAAAAACAGGGGGTCAATTGGTGAGCAGTTCTTC
CASTKNRGSIGEQFF
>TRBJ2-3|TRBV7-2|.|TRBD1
TGTGCCAGCAGCCGCGACAGGGCTCCAGATACGCAGTATTTT
CASSRDRAPDTQYF
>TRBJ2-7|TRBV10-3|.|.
TGTGCCATCAGTGAGTCCAGGGTCTACGAGCAGTACTTC
CAISESRVYEQYF
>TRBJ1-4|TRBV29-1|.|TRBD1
TGCAGCGTTGGTTACAGGGGGCCGACTAATGAAAAACTGTTTTTT
CSVGYRGPTNEKLFF
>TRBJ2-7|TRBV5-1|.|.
TGCGCCAGCAGCATCGGGGGAAGCTACGAGCAGTACTTC
CASSIGGSYEQYF
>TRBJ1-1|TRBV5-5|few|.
TGTGCCAGCAGCTTGGAATACAGCTTGAACACTGAAGCTTTCTTT
CASSLEYSLNTEAFF
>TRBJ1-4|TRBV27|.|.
TGTGCCAGCGGCAGGGTTGTTAATGAAAAACTGTTTTTT
CASGRVVNEKLFF
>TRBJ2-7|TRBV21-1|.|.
TGTGCCAGCAGCAAAGTAGCCGTCCCGGTCGAGCAGTACTTC
CASSKVAVPVEQYF
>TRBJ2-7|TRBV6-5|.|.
TGTGCCAGCAGTTACGGGGACAAGGGCTACGAGCAGTACTTC
CASSYGDKGYEQYF
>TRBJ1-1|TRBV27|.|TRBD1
TGTGCCAGCAGTGCCCGGACAGGGACGTATGGCAGGACTGAAGCTTTCTTT
CASSARTGTYGRTEAFF
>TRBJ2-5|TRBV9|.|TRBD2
TGTGCCAGCAGCGTTCTAGCGGGCCAAGAGACCCAGTACTTC
CASSVLAGQETQYF
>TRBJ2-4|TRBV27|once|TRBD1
TGTGCCAGCAGTTGGGGACAGGGAGCCAAAAACATTCAGTACTTC
CASSWGQGAKNIQYF
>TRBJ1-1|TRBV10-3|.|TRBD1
TGTGCCATCAGCACAGGGGGCACTGAAGCTTTCTTT
CAISTGGTEAFF
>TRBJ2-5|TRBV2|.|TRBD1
TGTGCCAGCAGTGAGGTCCGGGACAGGGCTGAGTACTTC
CASSEVRDRAEYF